This paragraph reports one T cell receptor beta chain. The target of this receptor is not known. A much larger clone differs from this one at a single base, so this may be a read error. The data derive from a study of molecular identifiers for immune sequencing clone quantification (dated by TCRdb to the late 2010s). Concerning the study at large: For a replicate experiment, RNA from roughly 18,000 or 92,000 naive CD8 T cells was divided into five aliquots, of which four were sequenced. The study was a methods study using CD8 T cells to benchmark molecular-identifier clustering-based TCR repertoire sequencing (MIDCIRS) and TCR RNA copy counting. The study at large found these results: Modeling indicated around 3.2 TCR RNA copies recovered per cell, compared with around 9.8 by digital PCR, which implies a capture efficiency of around 30%. Spiked-in Jurkat TCR RNA equal to a single cell's worth was reported to be detectable even within 1,100,000 naive CD8 T cells. Naive libraries contained spiked-in Jurkat TCR RNA (10 copies' worth), which is not part of the donor repertoire. Highly expanded clone sizes could be underestimated because identical TCR molecules may share a barcode. In CMV-specific effector cells, clones with more than 20 RNA copies contained over 99% of molecules, whereas in naive cells such clones contained under 1% of molecules. When barcode sub-clustering was omitted, TCR diversity was inflated by chimeric consensus sequences, with chimeras reaching as high as 47%.

CDR3 length: 14 amino acids, cysteine to phenylalanine. Only the CDR3 part of the read is kept: 42 bases, read in frame from the first base. At the junction V is shortened by 6 bases and J by 9 bases, with 20 bases in between. The germline V gene yields MNHEY for CDR1 and SVGEGT for CDR2. Library construction relied on PCR. Sequencing was performed on a NextSeq 500. Preparation of bulk TCR libraries followed a previously described approach, with the TCR primers listed in Table S5. The Qiagen AllPrep DNA/RNA kit was used to purify total RNA. Before analysis, reads from multiple sequencing runs of one library were combined. As for the original processing: Reads were retained only if their TCR constant sequence matched exactly, and those retained reads were trimmed to 150 nt and grouped according to their 12-nt molecular barcodes. Reads inside each barcode group were sub-clustered using a 15% Levenshtein threshold, and a quality-weighted consensus sequence was constructed for each RNA molecule. Non-functional sequences were filtered out, along with any lower-count sequence sitting one edit away from another sequence. Barcode sub-clusters with fewer than 20% of the maximum read count were removed, based on fitting two negative binomial distributions. TCRdb trimmed public reads at Q25 via fastp, called clones via MiXCR and kept in-frame beta chains. Each entry merges the rows of one CDR3 protein and shows their most common DNA and genes. The V and J calls come from TCRdb's annotation, not from the publication. The table for this sample lists some 590,000 distinct CDR3 sequences; approximately 24% of them were counted only once. 0.78% of the sample belongs to the ten largest clones.

Libraries of naive CD8 T cells were built from anywhere between about 17,000 and 1,000,000 sorted cells, with 10%, 30% or 50% of the purified RNA used. On a BD FACSAria II, naive CD8 T cells were FACS-sorted as CD8+CD4-CCR7+CD45RA+ and collected into RLT Plus buffer. To test detection sensitivity, Jurkat RNA equivalent to more than 8 TCR copies was spiked into samples of about 19,000-1,000,000 naive CD8 T cells. Enrichment of CD8 T cells was done with RosetteSep CD8+ T Cell Enrichment Cocktail plus Ficoll-Paque, and ACK red cell lysis came afterward. This TCR was recovered from a human donor in good health. Some libraries in this study had Jurkat cell RNA spiked in. Sequenced input: naive CD8+ T cells from blood, with Jurkat cell RNA spiked in. The meaning of the sample's cell subset or site label: FACS-sorted CD8+CD4-CCR7+CD45RA+ naive T cells. The chain is encoded by TRBV6-2 or TRBV6-3 joined to TRBJ2-5; the D segment could be TRBD2, given 6 matching bases. Here is the DNA: TGTGCCAGCAGCCCCGCCGCGGGATTACCACCCCAGTACTTC. It translates as CASSPAAGLPPQYF.